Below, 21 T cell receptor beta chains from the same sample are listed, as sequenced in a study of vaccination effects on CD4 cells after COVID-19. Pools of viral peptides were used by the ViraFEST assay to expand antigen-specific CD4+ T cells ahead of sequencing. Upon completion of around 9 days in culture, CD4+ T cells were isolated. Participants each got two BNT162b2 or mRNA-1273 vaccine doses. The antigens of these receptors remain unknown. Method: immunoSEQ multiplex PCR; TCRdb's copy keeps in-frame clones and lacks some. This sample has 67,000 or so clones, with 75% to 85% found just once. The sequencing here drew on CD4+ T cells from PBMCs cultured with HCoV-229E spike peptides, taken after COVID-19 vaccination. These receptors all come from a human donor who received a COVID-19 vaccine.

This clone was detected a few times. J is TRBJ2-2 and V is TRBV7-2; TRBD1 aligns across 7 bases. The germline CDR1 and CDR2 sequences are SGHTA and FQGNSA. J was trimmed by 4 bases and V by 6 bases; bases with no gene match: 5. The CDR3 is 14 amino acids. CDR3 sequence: CASRTTGSTGELFF. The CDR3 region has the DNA TGTGCCAGCAGAACGACAGGGAGCACCGGGGAGCTGTTTTTT. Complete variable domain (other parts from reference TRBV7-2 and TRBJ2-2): GAGVSQSPSNKVTEKGKDVELRCDPISGHTALYWYRQSLGQGLEFLIYFQGNSAPDKSGLPSDRFSAERTGGSVSTLTIQRTQQEDSAVYLCASRTTGSTGELFFGEGSRLTVL.

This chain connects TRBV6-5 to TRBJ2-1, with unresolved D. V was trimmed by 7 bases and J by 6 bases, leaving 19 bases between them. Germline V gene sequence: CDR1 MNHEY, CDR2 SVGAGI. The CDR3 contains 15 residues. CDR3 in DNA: TGTGCCAGCACCGCCCCCGGGCCCCTGAGCAATGAGCAGTTCTTC. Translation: CASTAPGPLSNEQFF.

The CDR3 DNA sequence: TGTGCCTGGAGGAGGACAGGGTCTGATGAAAAACTGTTTTTT. It is translated as CAWRRTGSDEKLFF. The rearrangement uses TRBV30 and TRBJ1-4; 8 bases fit TRBD1. V gave up 3 bases and J gave up 6 bases; unmatched junction bases: 6. The CDR3 runs 14 residues. Germline-derived CDR1 and CDR2 are GTSNPN and SVGIG (reference sequence).

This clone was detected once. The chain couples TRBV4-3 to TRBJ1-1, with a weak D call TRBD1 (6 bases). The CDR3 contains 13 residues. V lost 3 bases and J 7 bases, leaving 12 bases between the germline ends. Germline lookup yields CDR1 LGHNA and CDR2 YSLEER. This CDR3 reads CASSHLGGNEAFF. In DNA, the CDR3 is TGCGCCAGCAGCCACCTAGGGGGGAATGAAGCTTTCTTT.

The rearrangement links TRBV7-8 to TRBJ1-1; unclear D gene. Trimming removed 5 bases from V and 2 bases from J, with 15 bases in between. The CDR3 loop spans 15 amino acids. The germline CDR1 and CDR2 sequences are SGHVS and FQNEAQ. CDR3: CASSKRRGPNTEAFF. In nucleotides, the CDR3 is TGTGCCAGCAGCAAAAGAAGAGGACCAAACACTGAAGCTTTCTTT.

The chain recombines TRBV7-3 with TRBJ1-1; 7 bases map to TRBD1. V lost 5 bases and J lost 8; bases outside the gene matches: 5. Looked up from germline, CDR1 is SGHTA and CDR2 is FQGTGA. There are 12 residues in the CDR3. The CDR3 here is CASSPTRGEAFF. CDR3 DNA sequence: TGTGCCAGCAGCCCCACCAGGGGGGAAGCTTTCTTT.

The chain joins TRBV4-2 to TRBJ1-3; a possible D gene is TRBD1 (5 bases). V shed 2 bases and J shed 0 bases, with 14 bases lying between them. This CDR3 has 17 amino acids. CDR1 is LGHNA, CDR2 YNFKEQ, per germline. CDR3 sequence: CASSQTLTGVSGNTIYF. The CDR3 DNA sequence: TGTGCCAGCAGCCAAACCCTCACAGGAGTCTCTGGAAACACCATATATTTT.

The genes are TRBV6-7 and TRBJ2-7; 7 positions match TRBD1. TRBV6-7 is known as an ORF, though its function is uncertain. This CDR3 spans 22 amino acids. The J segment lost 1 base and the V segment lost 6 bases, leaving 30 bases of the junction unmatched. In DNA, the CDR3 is TGTGCCAGCAGCGAAAAGCCTCCGACAGGGATATACATCCTATGGGATTCCTACGAGCAGTACGTC. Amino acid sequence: CASSEKPPTGIYILWDSYEQYV.

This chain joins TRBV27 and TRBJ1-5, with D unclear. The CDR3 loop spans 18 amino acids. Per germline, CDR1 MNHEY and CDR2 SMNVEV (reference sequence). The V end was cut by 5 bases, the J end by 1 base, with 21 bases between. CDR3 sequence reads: CASSRAVMGGLSNQPQHF. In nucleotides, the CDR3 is TGTGCCAGCAGTCGAGCGGTAATGGGAGGGCTCAGCAATCAGCCCCAGCATTTT.

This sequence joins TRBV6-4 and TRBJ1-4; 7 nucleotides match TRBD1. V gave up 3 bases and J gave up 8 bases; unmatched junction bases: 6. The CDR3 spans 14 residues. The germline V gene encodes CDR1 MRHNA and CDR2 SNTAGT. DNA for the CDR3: TGTGCCAGCAGTGAAACAATCAGGGGGGAAAAACTGTTTTTT. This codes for CASSETIRGEKLFF.

CDR3 coding DNA: TGTGCCAGCAGCGTAGCCTTGGGAGGACAGATTGCGGAGACCCAGTACTTC. Its translation: CASSVALGGQIAETQYF. The rearrangement joins TRBV9 to TRBJ2-5; TRBD1 or TRBD2 may be the D gene (6 bases each). The CDR3 extends over 17 amino acids. V was clipped by 0 bases and J by 5 bases, with 20 bases between them. CDR1 and CDR2 (germline): SGDLS, YYNGEE.

The CDR3 nucleotides are TGTGCCAGCAGCCAAGATAGAGAGGGAAACACCATATATTTT. As protein: CASSQDREGNTIYF. The chain combines TRBV3-1 (or the pseudogene TRBV3-2) with TRBJ1-3; D unclear. The CDR3 is made up of 14 amino acids. Germline CDR1 and CDR2: LGHDT and YNNKEL (reference sequence). Trimming left V 0 bases short and J 4 bases short, with 7 bases between.

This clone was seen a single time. The CDR3: CASQRLAGAQETQYF. CDR3 nucleotides: TGCGCCAGCCAAAGACTAGCGGGGGCCCAAGAGACCCAGTACTTC. The V gene is TRBV5-1, the J gene TRBJ2-5; 12 nucleotides match TRBD2. Germline V lookup: CDR1 SGHRS, CDR2 YFSETQ. This CDR3 is 15 amino acids long. J was trimmed by 1 base and V by 7 bases; bases with no gene match: 5.

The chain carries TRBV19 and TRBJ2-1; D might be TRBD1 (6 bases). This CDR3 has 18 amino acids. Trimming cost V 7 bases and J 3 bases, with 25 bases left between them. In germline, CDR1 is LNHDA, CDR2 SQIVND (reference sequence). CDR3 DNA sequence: TGTGCCAGTATGAGCCGAAGCGTTACCGGGACAAGCTACAATGAGCAGTTCTTC. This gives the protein CASMSRSVTGTSYNEQFF.

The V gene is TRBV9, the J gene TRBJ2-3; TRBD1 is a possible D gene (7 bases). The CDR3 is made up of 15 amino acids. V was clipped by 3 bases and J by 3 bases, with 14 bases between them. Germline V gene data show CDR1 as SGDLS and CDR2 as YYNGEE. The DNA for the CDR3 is TGTGCCAGCAGCGCCCGACAGGGAGGAACAGATACGCAGTATTTT. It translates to CASSARQGGTDTQYF.

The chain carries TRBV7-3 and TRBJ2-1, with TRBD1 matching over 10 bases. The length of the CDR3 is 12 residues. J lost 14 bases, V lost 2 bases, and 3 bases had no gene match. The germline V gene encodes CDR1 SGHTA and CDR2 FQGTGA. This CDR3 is CASSLGTGEKFF. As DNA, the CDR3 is TGTGCCAGCAGCTTAGGGACAGGGGAGAAGTTCTTC.

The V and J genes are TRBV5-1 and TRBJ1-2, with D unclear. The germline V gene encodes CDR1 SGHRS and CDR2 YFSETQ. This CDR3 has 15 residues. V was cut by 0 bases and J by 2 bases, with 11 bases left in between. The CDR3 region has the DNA TGCGCCAGCAGCTTGGAGATGGGAAAAAACTATGGCTACACCTTC. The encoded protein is CASSLEMGKNYGYTF. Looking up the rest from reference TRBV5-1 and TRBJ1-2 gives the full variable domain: KAGVTQTPRYLIKTRGQQVTLSCSPISGHRSVSWYQQTPGQGLQFLFEYFSETQRNKGNFPGRFSGRQFSNSRSEMNVSTLELGDSALYLCASSLEMGKNYGYTFGSGTRLTVV.

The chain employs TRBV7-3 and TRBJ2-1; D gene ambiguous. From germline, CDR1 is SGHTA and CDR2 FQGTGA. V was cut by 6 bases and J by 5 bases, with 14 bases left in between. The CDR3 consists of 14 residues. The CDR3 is CASSKVGSDNEQFF. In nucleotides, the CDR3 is TGTGCCAGCAGTAAGGTGGGCTCTGACAATGAGCAGTTCTTC.

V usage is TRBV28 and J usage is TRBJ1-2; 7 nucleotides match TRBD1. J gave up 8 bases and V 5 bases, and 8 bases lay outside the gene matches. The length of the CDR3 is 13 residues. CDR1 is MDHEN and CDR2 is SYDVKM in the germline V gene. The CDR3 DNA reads TGTGCCAGCAGTCCTGGACAGGTTCTAGGCTACACCTTC. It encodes CASSPGQVLGYTF.

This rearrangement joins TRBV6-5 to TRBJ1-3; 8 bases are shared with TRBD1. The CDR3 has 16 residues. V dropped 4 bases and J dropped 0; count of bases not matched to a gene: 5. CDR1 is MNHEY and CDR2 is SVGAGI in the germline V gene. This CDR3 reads CASSSTGVTSGNTIYF. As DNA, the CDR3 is TGTGCCAGCAGTTCGACAGGGGTAACCTCTGGAAACACCATATATTTT.

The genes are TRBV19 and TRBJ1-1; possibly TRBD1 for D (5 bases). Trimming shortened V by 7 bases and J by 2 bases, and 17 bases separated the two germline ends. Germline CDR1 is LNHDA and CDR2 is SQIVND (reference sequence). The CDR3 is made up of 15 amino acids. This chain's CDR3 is CASTVPGGANTEAFF. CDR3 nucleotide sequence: TGTGCCAGTACCGTCCCGGGGGGAGCTAACACTGAAGCTTTCTTT.